This T cell receptor (beta chain) was captured in a study of regulatory T cells in long-lasting Graves disease. Time point defined: persistent/refractory GD, antithyroid drugs over 5 years with positive TRAb. PBMC RNA served as the TCR library source. For TCR beta, libraries came from iRepertoire HTBI primers and Arm-PCR of CDR3 regions. Per the authors' pipeline: Gene usage covered about 62 TRBV and roughly 14 TRBJ segments. One entry per CDR3 protein results from TCRdb running MiXCR on the multiplex PCR reads. These V and J calls derive from TCRdb rather than the authors' analysis. Of roughly 490,000 distinct CDR3 sequences listed, around a fifth are singletons. This clonotype has ten or more counts. Source: peripheral blood mononuclear cells (PBMCs), taken when the disease was refractory, from a patient treated with antithyroid drugs. The clonotype was recovered from a female donor with Graves disease.

The CDR3 reads CASSLVRSSYEQYF. The CDR3 nucleotides read TGTGCCAGCAGTCTTGTCAGGAGCTCCTACGAGCAGTACTTC. The chain is built from TRBV11-3 and TRBJ2-7, with D uncertain. CDR3 size: 14 residues. The V and J ends lost 6 bases and 0 bases respectively, with 12 bases between them. CDR1 is SGHNT and CDR2 is YENEEA in the germline V gene. Variable domain in full (rest from reference TRBV11-3 and TRBJ2-7): EAGVVQSPRYKIIEKKQPVAFWCNPISGHNTLYWYLQNLGQGPELLIRYENEEAVDDSQLPKDRFSAERLKGVDSTLKIQPAELGDSAVYLCASSLVRSSYEQYFGPGTRLTVT.